This T cell receptor beta chain is from a study of blood T cell repertoires in COVID-19 (TCRdb year 2020). Regarding the research as a whole: Collaborator samples came from the United States, Italy and Spain and covered acute and convalescent phases of COVID-19. The prospective study material was composed of cDNA or gDNA derived from T cells, B-cell-depleted T cells, or PBMCs. Subjects who had been exposed to COVID-19, were actively infected with it, or had recovered from it provided the deeply sampled blood TCRbeta repertoires that made up the dataset. The repertoires were released in a freely available public database intended as a resource for research on the immune response to SARS-CoV-2. Samples were obtained from the ongoing ImmuneRACE study (first 160 participants) and from over 1,000 subjects provided by 6 global collaborators. A de-identified subject ID, COVID-19 status, age in years and sex were almost always included in the sample metadata. Where available, HLA class I and class II types were taken from metadata supplied by the sample provider and were not determined by assay-based typing. Study-level results and caveats: The amount of clinical and demographic metadata varied by source and participant and was provided uncurated.

TCRbeta CDR3 regions were amplified from genomic DNA by means of the immunoSEQ Assay, a bias-controlled multiplex PCR. The original pipeline was this. Within the assay, amplification of reference gene primers was used to estimate how many nucleated cells each sample contained. To quantify the absolute abundance of each unique TCRbeta CDR3 rearrangement, sequence reads were collapsed and filtered. For each sample, productive Simpson clonality was calculated as the square root of Simpson's diversity index over productive rearrangements. The source is immuneACCESS, and TCRdb retained only in-frame sequences with V and J called. Part of the clones is not carried over; for the studies checked, unresolved V genes explain less than half of this, and the remainder is unexplained. For V, J and clone size, that table is used; D and trimming come from the DNA. This sample holds 90,000 to 150,000 clones; around 86% were observed only once. The ten largest make up roughly 11% of the sample.

Collaborating institutions collected whole blood in K2EDTA tubes following their own protocols. For TCRbeta analysis, collaborator samples were shipped as frozen whole blood, as isolated PBMCs, or as DNA extracted from either sample type. The V end loses 4 bases and the J end loses 8 bases, and a stretch of 17 bases separates them. In the germline V gene, CDR1 corresponds to MNHEY and CDR2 to SVGEGT. The CDR3 spans 14 residues, from the cysteine through the phenylalanine. Of all the DNA, just the CDR3 is kept, 42 bases in frame from base 1. This clone is medium-sized (0.01 to 0.1%). Its antigen target is currently unknown. No much larger clone exists at a distance of one base, and base qualities are not known.

The sample was peripheral blood. The receptor was derived from an elderly man with acute or convalescent COVID-19. The chain employs TRBV6-2 or TRBV6-3 and TRBJ1-2, with the D gene too uncertain to name. The encoded CDR3 is CASSSIPRESGYTF. The DNA sequence is as follows: TGTGCCAGCAGTTCCATACCCCGGGAAAGCGGCTACACCTTC.